Listed below are T cell receptor beta chains from one sample, sequenced in a study of CD8 T cells in ankylosing spondylitis. TCRdb fed the 5' RACE reads into MiXCR, producing one record per CDR3 protein. The data hold around 390,000 distinct CDR3 sequences, with around 24% observed a single time. The sample consisted of blood, either unsorted or a sorted T cell fraction (not recorded which). The receptor set was obtained from a male donor with ankylosing spondylitis. The CDR3 runs from the conserved cysteine through the conserved F or W. Each record gives: V gene, CDR3 protein.

TRBV25-1 CASSDGSRYGYTF
TRBV29-1 CSVPGGQGIYGYTF
TRBV11-2 CASSPGQGRYNEQFF
TRBV28 CASSLLSGSYEQYF
TRBV3-1 CASSHLFTDTQYF
TRBV29-1 CSVDRGYGDEQFF
TRBV6-5 CASSYSRAQYF
TRBV25-1 CASRSFSYEQYF
TRBV3-1 CASSYLTSGRPDTQYF
TRBV4-1 CASSQEVGVVGTGELFF
TRBV20-1 CSARIAGDSKNIQYF
TRBV30 CAWSVSAYGYTF
TRBV4-2 CASSQDTSYSNQPQHF
TRBV2 CASSETGANTGELFF
TRBV5-1 CASSFQGMNTEAFF
TRBV7-3 CASSLTLAGGPQNEQFF
TRBV4-3 CASSQSHRATNEKLFF
TRBV7-9 CASSSTGGGNQPQHF
TRBV29-1 CSVESPLGSDTQYF
TRBV5-1 CASSFATGLSYNEQFF
TRBV4-1 CASSQTGFSYEQYF
TRBV20-1 CSATRGQGGETQYF
TRBV12-3/TRBV12-4 CAGKGENTEAFF
TRBV7-7 CASSLVRGAYSYNEQFF
TRBV20-1 CSVVKNIQYF
TRBV20-1 CSAVGQKDGYTF